This T cell receptor beta chain appears in the sequencing data of a study of T cells after yellow fever vaccination. Whole-study findings and limits: Shared CD4/CD8 clonotypes were a small share, likely from convergent recombination. Most primary-vaccination clones recurred post-booster (approximately 95% CD4, 88% CD8).

After removal of 1 base from V and 4 bases from J, the junction contained 7 bases not matched to a gene. The CDR3 length is 15 residues. Germline V lookup: CDR1 DFQATT, CDR2 SNEGSKA (reference sequence). This clonotype came up many times. The antigen remains undetermined. MiXCR, applied by TCRdb to the 5' RACE reads, yields one record per CDR3 protein. Among under 150,000 distinct CDR3 sequences listed, 7% to 9% were seen once. The J gene is TRBJ1-2, the V gene TRBV20-1, with 9 nucleotides matching TRBD1. The receptor comes from a man aged 25-45 years who received the YFV17D yellow fever vaccine. The sample in question was CD4+ T cells sorted from PBMCs, obtained 5 days after the yellow fever booster vaccination. The CDR3 is CSARVLGTGTYGYTF. CDR3 nucleotides: TGCAGTGCTAGAGTCTTAGGGACAGGGACCTATGGCTACACCTTC.